These T cell receptor beta chains were read from a single sample in a study of blood T cell repertoires in COVID-19. Method: immunoSEQ multiplex PCR; TCRdb's copy keeps in-frame clones and lacks some. The sample contains approximately 150,000 clones, about 86% of which appear only once. Sequenced sample: peripheral blood. The receptors derive from a woman aged 45-65 years with active or convalescent COVID-19. CDR3s include the opening cysteine and the closing phenylalanine or tryptophan. Each record gives: V gene, D gene, clone size, J gene, CDR3 protein, CDR3 DNA. D genes are given only for firm matches. Some rows mark clone size as missing; the rest say once, few, many or name a class of expanded clone.

v_call: TRBV18
d_call: TRBD1
clone_size: once
j_call: TRBJ2-1
cdr3_aa: CASSPPQGATINEQFF
cdr3_nt: TGTGCCAGCTCACCACCGCAGGGGGCAACAATCAATGAGCAGTTCTTC

v_call: TRBV30
d_call: TRBD1
clone_size: few
j_call: TRBJ1-3
cdr3_aa: CAWRTGGTGNTIYF
cdr3_nt: TGTGCCTGGAGGACAGGGGGCACTGGAAACACCATATATTTT

v_call: TRBV2
d_call: TRBD1
clone_size: -
j_call: TRBJ1-3
cdr3_aa: CASSWLPGQGRNTIYF
cdr3_nt: TGTGCCAGCAGTTGGCTCCCGGGACAGGGGAGAAACACCATATATTTT

v_call: TRBV5-8
d_call: -
clone_size: -
j_call: TRBJ2-7
cdr3_aa: CASSPGFPSSYEQYF
cdr3_nt: TGTGCCAGCAGCCCGGGGTTTCCGAGCTCCTACGAGCAGTACTTC

v_call: TRBV4-2
d_call: TRBD2
clone_size: -
j_call: TRBJ2-1
cdr3_aa: CASSQVRAGGGNEQFF
cdr3_nt: TGTGCCAGCAGCCAAGTACGGGCGGGAGGGGGGAATGAGCAGTTCTTC

v_call: TRBV5-8
d_call: TRBD1
clone_size: -
j_call: TRBJ1-4
cdr3_aa: CASSLVGQDFGKLFF
cdr3_nt: TGTGCCAGCAGCTTGGTGGGACAGGATTTTGGAAAACTGTTTTTT

v_call: TRBV7-9
d_call: TRBD1
clone_size: -
j_call: TRBJ1-3
cdr3_aa: CASSPRTGYNTIYF
cdr3_nt: TGTGCCAGCAGCCCTCGGACAGGGTATAACACCATATATTTT

v_call: TRBV29-1
d_call: -
clone_size: -
j_call: TRBJ2-3
cdr3_aa: CSASSTDTQYF
cdr3_nt: TGCAGCGCCTCTTCGACAGATACGCAGTATTTT

v_call: TRBV30
d_call: -
clone_size: -
j_call: TRBJ1-6
cdr3_aa: CAWSVGTGNNSPLHF
cdr3_nt: TGTGCCTGGAGTGTCGGAACAGGCAATAATTCACCCCTCCACTTT

v_call: TRBV14
d_call: TRBD2
clone_size: -
j_call: TRBJ2-1
cdr3_aa: CASSQDFAGGNEQFF
cdr3_nt: TGTGCCAGCAGCCAAGATTTCGCGGGGGGCAATGAGCAGTTCTTC

v_call: TRBV30
d_call: -
clone_size: -
j_call: TRBJ1-2
cdr3_aa: CAWSQVYGYTF
cdr3_nt: TGTGCCTGGAGCCAGGTCTATGGCTACACCTTC

v_call: TRBV11-2
d_call: -
clone_size: once
j_call: TRBJ1-5
cdr3_aa: CASSQGGEPQHF
cdr3_nt: TGTGCCAGCAGCCAGGGCGGGGAGCCCCAGCATTTT

v_call: TRBV4-3
d_call: -
clone_size: once
j_call: TRBJ1-3
cdr3_aa: CASSQDMGAGGNTIYF
cdr3_nt: TGCGCCAGCAGCCAAGATATGGGGGCCGGGGGAAACACCATATATTTT

v_call: TRBV27
d_call: -
clone_size: -
j_call: TRBJ2-1
cdr3_aa: CASSLNPPVENEQFF
cdr3_nt: TGTGCCAGCAGTTTAAACCCACCTGTGGAGAATGAGCAGTTCTTC

v_call: TRBV18
d_call: -
clone_size: few
j_call: TRBJ1-4
cdr3_aa: CASSPPREREKLFF
cdr3_nt: TGTGCCAGCTCACCACCCAGGGAACGGGAGAAACTGTTTTTT

v_call: TRBV28
d_call: -
clone_size: -
j_call: TRBJ1-5
cdr3_aa: CASSKPRGNQPQHF
cdr3_nt: TGTGCCAGCAGCAAACCACGGGGCAATCAGCCCCAGCATTTT

v_call: TRBV10-3
d_call: TRBD1
clone_size: -
j_call: TRBJ1-1
cdr3_aa: CAIRATDREAFF
cdr3_nt: TGTGCCATCAGGGCAACGGACAGGGAAGCTTTCTTT

v_call: TRBV30
d_call: -
clone_size: once
j_call: TRBJ1-2
cdr3_aa: CAWSVVLTGSNYGYTF
cdr3_nt: TGTGCCTGGAGTGTGGTCTTGACAGGTTCTAACTATGGCTACACCTTC

v_call: TRBV10-2
d_call: TRBD1
clone_size: -
j_call: TRBJ1-1
cdr3_aa: CASSEQGVRAFF
cdr3_nt: TGCGCCAGCAGCGAACAGGGGGTGCGGGCTTTCTTT

v_call: TRBV27
d_call: -
clone_size: -
j_call: TRBJ1-1
cdr3_aa: CASSLLGGGQNTEAFF
cdr3_nt: TGTGCCAGCAGTTTATTGGGTGGGGGACAGAACACTGAAGCTTTCTTT

v_call: TRBV5-1
d_call: -
clone_size: once
j_call: TRBJ2-2
cdr3_aa: CASSLLVGGNTGELFF
cdr3_nt: TGCGCCAGCAGCTTGTTAGTCGGCGGAAACACCGGGGAGCTGTTTTTT

v_call: TRBV28
d_call: -
clone_size: -
j_call: TRBJ2-3
cdr3_aa: CASSSNGVTQYF
cdr3_nt: TGTGCCAGCAGCTCGAACGGGGTAACGCAGTATTTT

v_call: TRBV9
d_call: TRBD2
clone_size: -
j_call: TRBJ2-1
cdr3_aa: CASSVDRTSGIYNEQFF
cdr3_nt: TGTGCCAGCAGCGTAGACCGGACTAGCGGGATCTACAATGAGCAGTTCTTC

v_call: TRBV5-1
d_call: -
clone_size: -
j_call: TRBJ1-6
cdr3_aa: CASSLGGDRPPLHF
cdr3_nt: TGCGCCAGCAGCTTGGGGGGGGACCGTCCACCCCTCCACTTT

v_call: TRBV19
d_call: TRBD1
clone_size: -
j_call: TRBJ2-2
cdr3_aa: CASSRQTGFRNKNTGELFF
cdr3_nt: TGTGCCAGTAGTCGACAGACAGGGTTTAGAAATAAGAACACCGGGGAGCTGTTTTTT

v_call: TRBV6-5
d_call: -
clone_size: -
j_call: TRBJ2-1
cdr3_aa: CASSNSGLYNEQFF
cdr3_nt: TGTGCCAGCAGTAATTCGGGACTTTACAATGAGCAGTTCTTC

v_call: TRBV19
d_call: TRBD1
clone_size: -
j_call: TRBJ1-5
cdr3_aa: CASSTQGSNQPQHF
cdr3_nt: TGTGCCAGTTCGACACAGGGGAGCAATCAGCCCCAGCATTTT

v_call: TRBV7-3
d_call: TRBD1
clone_size: -
j_call: TRBJ2-1
cdr3_aa: CASSSSGTGTERQFF
cdr3_nt: TGTGCCAGCAGCTCCTCCGGGACAGGGACCGAGAGGCAGTTCTTC

v_call: TRBV6-2/TRBV6-3
d_call: TRBD2
clone_size: -
j_call: TRBJ2-3
cdr3_aa: CASSYSLAGSEDTQYF
cdr3_nt: TGTGCCAGCAGTTATTCCTTAGCGGGGTCCGAAGATACGCAGTATTTT

v_call: TRBV12-5
d_call: TRBD1
clone_size: -
j_call: TRBJ1-1
cdr3_aa: CASGLGGQGSTEAFF
cdr3_nt: TGTGCTAGTGGTTTAGGGGGACAGGGGAGCACTGAAGCTTTCTTT

v_call: TRBV10-3
d_call: TRBD1
clone_size: -
j_call: TRBJ2-3
cdr3_aa: CAIKRGPQTDTQYF
cdr3_nt: TGTGCCATCAAGAGGGGGCCCCAGACAGATACGCAGTATTTT

v_call: TRBV7-2
d_call: TRBD2
clone_size: -
j_call: TRBJ2-1
cdr3_aa: CASSLEGSTSVGEQFF
cdr3_nt: TGTGCCAGCAGCTTAGAGGGTAGCACTAGCGTTGGCGAGCAGTTCTTC

v_call: TRBV9
d_call: -
clone_size: -
j_call: TRBJ2-6
cdr3_aa: CASSPIPAGGANVLTF
cdr3_nt: TGTGCCAGCAGCCCCATCCCGGCGGGGGGGGCCAACGTCCTGACTTTC

v_call: TRBV12-3/TRBV12-4
d_call: -
clone_size: -
j_call: TRBJ1-5
cdr3_aa: CASRQDQNQPQHF
cdr3_nt: TGTGCCAGCAGGCAGGATCAGAATCAGCCCCAGCATTTT

v_call: TRBV7-8
d_call: -
clone_size: -
j_call: TRBJ1-5
cdr3_aa: CASSLGRLQPQHF
cdr3_nt: TGTGCCAGCAGCTTAGGCAGATTGCAGCCCCAGCATTTT

v_call: TRBV7-9
d_call: TRBD2
clone_size: -
j_call: TRBJ2-3
cdr3_aa: CASSPGGAIDTQYF
cdr3_nt: TGTGCCAGCAGCCCCGGGGGGGCCATAGATACGCAGTATTTT

v_call: TRBV7-9
d_call: -
clone_size: -
j_call: TRBJ1-1
cdr3_aa: CASSFTRDTRETEAFF
cdr3_nt: TGTGCCAGCAGCTTTACTAGGGACACAAGAGAGACTGAAGCTTTCTTT

v_call: TRBV24-1
d_call: TRBD2
clone_size: -
j_call: TRBJ2-3
cdr3_aa: CATSDSLADHTDTQYF
cdr3_nt: TGTGCCACCAGTGATAGTCTAGCGGACCATACAGATACGCAGTATTTT

v_call: TRBV12-5
d_call: -
clone_size: -
j_call: TRBJ1-1
cdr3_aa: CASGRGINGEAFF
cdr3_nt: TGTGCTAGTGGGAGGGGGATTAATGGAGAAGCTTTCTTT

v_call: TRBV28
d_call: TRBD1
clone_size: -
j_call: TRBJ1-5
cdr3_aa: CASSLDSNFGTDNQPQHF
cdr3_nt: TGTGCCAGCAGTTTAGATTCGAACTTCGGGACAGATAATCAGCCCCAGCATTTT

v_call: TRBV19
d_call: -
clone_size: once
j_call: TRBJ2-7
cdr3_aa: CASSPSGYEQYF
cdr3_nt: TGTGCCAGTAGTCCCTCAGGTTACGAGCAGTACTTC

v_call: TRBV2
d_call: TRBD2
clone_size: -
j_call: TRBJ2-2
cdr3_aa: CASRAGLVSNTGELFF
cdr3_nt: TGTGCCAGCAGGGCGGGACTAGTCTCGAACACCGGGGAGCTGTTTTTT

v_call: TRBV5-5
d_call: TRBD1
clone_size: -
j_call: TRBJ2-2
cdr3_aa: CASSLIPGQVSAGELFF
cdr3_nt: TGTGCCAGCAGCCTAATACCGGGACAGGTATCGGCCGGGGAGCTGTTTTTT